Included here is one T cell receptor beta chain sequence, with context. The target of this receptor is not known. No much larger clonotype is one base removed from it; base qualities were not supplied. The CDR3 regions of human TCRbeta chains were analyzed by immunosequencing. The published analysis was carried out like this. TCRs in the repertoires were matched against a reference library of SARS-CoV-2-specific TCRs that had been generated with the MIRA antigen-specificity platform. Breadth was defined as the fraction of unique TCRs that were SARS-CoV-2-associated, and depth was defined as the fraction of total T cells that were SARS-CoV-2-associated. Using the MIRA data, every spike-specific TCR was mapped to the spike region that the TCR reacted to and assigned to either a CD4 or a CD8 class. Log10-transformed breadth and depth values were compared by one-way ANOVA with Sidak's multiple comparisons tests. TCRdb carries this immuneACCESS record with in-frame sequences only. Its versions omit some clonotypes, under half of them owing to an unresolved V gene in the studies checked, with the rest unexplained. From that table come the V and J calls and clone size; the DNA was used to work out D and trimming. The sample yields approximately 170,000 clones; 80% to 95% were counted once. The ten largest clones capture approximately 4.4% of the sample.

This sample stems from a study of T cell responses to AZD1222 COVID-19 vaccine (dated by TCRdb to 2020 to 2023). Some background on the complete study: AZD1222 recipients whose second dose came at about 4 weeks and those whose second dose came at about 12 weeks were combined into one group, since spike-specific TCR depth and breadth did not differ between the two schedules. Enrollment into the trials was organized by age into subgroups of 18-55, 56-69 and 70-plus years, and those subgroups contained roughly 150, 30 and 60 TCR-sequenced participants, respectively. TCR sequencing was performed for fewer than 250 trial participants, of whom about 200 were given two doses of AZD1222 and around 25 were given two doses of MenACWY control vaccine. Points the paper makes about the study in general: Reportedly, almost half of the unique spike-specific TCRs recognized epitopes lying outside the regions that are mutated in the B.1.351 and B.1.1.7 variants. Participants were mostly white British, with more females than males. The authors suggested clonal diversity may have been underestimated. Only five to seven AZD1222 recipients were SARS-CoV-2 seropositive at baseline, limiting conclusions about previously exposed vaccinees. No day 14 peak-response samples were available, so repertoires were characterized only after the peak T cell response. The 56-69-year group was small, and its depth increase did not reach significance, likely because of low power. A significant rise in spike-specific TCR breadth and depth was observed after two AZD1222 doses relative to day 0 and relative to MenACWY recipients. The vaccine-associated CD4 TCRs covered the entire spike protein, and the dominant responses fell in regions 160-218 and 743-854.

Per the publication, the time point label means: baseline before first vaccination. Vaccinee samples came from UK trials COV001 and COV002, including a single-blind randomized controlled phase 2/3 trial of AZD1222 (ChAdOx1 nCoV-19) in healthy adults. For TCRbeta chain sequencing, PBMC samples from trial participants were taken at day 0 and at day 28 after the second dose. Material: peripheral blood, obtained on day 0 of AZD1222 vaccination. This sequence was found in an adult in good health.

The nucleotides read TGCGCCAGCAGTGGAGCGGGAGGACCTCCGGGCGAGCAGTACTTC. Its product reads: CASSGAGGPPGEQYF. The V and J segments used are TRBV10-2 and TRBJ2-7; 9 bases in the junction line up with TRBD2. The germline V gene specifies WSHSY as CDR1 and SAAADI as CDR2. Trimming leaves V shorter by 4 bases and J shorter by 6 bases, with the junction holding 10 bases beyond the gene matches. The CDR3 has 15 amino acids, counting the end cysteine and phenylalanine. Here the CDR3 DNA is all that survives: 45 bases in frame from base 1.